A selection of T cell receptor beta chains follows, all from one sample in a study of cytotoxic CD8 clonotypes in ibrutinib-treated CLL. Sequencing was performed with immunoSEQ multiplex PCR; in TCRdb, only in-frame clones are kept and a portion is missing. Of roughly 15,000 clones in the sample, 52% were seen once. Sequenced material: PBMCs, taken at a roughly 22-month disease-progression time point, from a patient treated with ibrutinib. These receptors were taken from a human donor with chronic lymphocytic leukemia. CDR3s include the opening cysteine and the closing phenylalanine or tryptophan. A D gene is named only where the DNA matches it firmly. Expanded clones get a size class; other rows say once, few or many, or leave the size out.

>NA|NA|TRBJ2-7|15|TRBV4-2
TGTGCCAGCAGCCAAGAAGGGGCGGCCCCCTACGAGCAGTACTTC
CASSQEGAAPYEQYF
>TRBD1|NA|TRBJ2-2|14|TRBV4-2
TGTGCCAGCAGCCTGGGCAGGGGGACCGGGGAGCTGTTTTTT
CASSLGRGTGELFF
>TRBD1|few|TRBJ1-6|14|TRBV5-1
TGCGCCAGCAGCACGGACAGGGCTGGGTCACCCCTCCACTTT
CASSTDRAGSPLHF
>NA|medium-sized|TRBJ1-5|14|TRBV18
TGTGCCAGCTCACCAACCACAGGCAATCAGCCCCAGCATTTT
CASSPTTGNQPQHF
>NA|NA|TRBJ2-2|14|TRBV27
TGTGCCAGCAGTTCCATCATCAACACCGGGGAGCTGTTTTTT
CASSSIINTGELFF
>NA|NA|TRBJ1-1|14|TRBV7-6
TGTGCCAGCAGCTTAGGAGGAATGAACACTGAAGCTTTCTTT
CASSLGGMNTEAFF
>NA|NA|TRBJ1-2|12|TRBV5-4
TGTGCCAGCAGGGGAGGGGCGGGTGGCTACACCTTC
CASRGGAGGYTF
>NA|NA|TRBJ1-2|13|TRBV7-9
TGTGCCAGCAGCCCCTTTGGGAACTATGGCTACACCTTC
CASSPFGNYGYTF
>TRBD2|NA|TRBJ2-7|16|TRBV5-1
TGCGCCAGCAGCTTGAAACTAGCGGGGCCGTCCTACGAGCAGTACTTC
CASSLKLAGPSYEQYF
>NA|NA|TRBJ2-3|12|TRBV5-4
TGTGCCAGCAGCTTTAGCACAGATACGCAGTATTTT
CASSFSTDTQYF